The rows below give T cell receptor beta chains drawn from one sample of a study of cytomegalovirus exposure and HLA in healthy donors. Using immunoSEQ multiplex PCR, the repertoire was profiled, and TCRdb retains in-frame clones only, with some absent. The sample carries under 200,000 clones, approximately 82% recorded once. Source material: PBMCs. The receptors here all came from a male donor in good health and CMV-seronegative. Each CDR3 is given with its conserved first and last residue. D genes are given only for firm matches. Expanded clones are given a class, and other clones once, few, many or no size at all.

>TRBV2|13|TRBJ1-6|few|-
CASSAGVRSPLHF
TGTGCCAGCAGTGCAGGGGTAAGGTCACCCCTCCACTTT
>TRBV9|17|TRBJ1-1|-|-
CASSLRQQGPLNTEAFF
TGTGCCAGCAGCCTCAGGCAACAGGGCCCCCTGAACACTGAAGCTTTCTTT
>TRBV28|13|TRBJ2-7|-|TRBD1
CASRAQGIYEQYF
TGTGCCAGCAGGGCACAGGGGATCTACGAGCAGTACTTC
>TRBV5-5|19|TRBJ1-3|-|TRBD1
CASSPLGGTGPSAGNTIYF
TGTGCCAGCAGCCCGTTGGGGGGGACAGGGCCGAGTGCTGGAAACACCATATATTTT
>TRBV7-2|14|TRBJ2-5|few|TRBD2
CASSFSGRPETQYF
TGTGCCAGCAGCTTTAGCGGGAGACCAGAGACCCAGTACTTC
>TRBV5-8|13|TRBJ1-3|-|-
CASSLAEGYTIYF
TGTGCCAGCAGCTTGGCCGAGGGTTACACCATATATTTT
>TRBV7-7|15|TRBJ1-1|-|TRBD1
CASSPLTGGNTEAFF
TGTGCCAGCAGCCCACTGACAGGGGGGAACACTGAAGCTTTCTTT
>TRBV7-9|14|TRBJ2-7|-|-
CASSSTGYSYEQYF
TGTGCCAGCAGCTCCACAGGGTACTCCTACGAGCAGTACTTC
>TRBV4-1|17|TRBJ1-5|-|-
CASSQDRFIYSNQPQHF
TGCGCCAGCAGCCAAGATCGATTTATCTATAGCAATCAGCCCCAGCATTTT
>TRBV27|15|TRBJ2-1|-|-
CASSLIGGSFGEQFF
TGTGCCAGCAGTTTAATCGGGGGAAGCTTCGGTGAGCAGTTCTTC
>TRBV9|13|TRBJ2-3|-|-
CASSYGETDTQYF
TGTGCCAGCAGCTATGGGGAGACAGATACGCAGTATTTT
>TRBV15|14|TRBJ1-1|-|-
CATSRDGGYTEAFF
TGTGCCACCAGCAGAGATGGGGGGTACACTGAAGCTTTCTTT
>TRBV11-1|15|TRBJ1-3|-|-
CASSSWEGAGNTIYF
TGTGCCAGCAGCTCATGGGAAGGGGCCGGAAACACCATATATTTT
>TRBV4-2|16|TRBJ2-5|once|TRBD1
CASSQVFSGGLETQYF
TGTGCCAGCAGCCAAGTTTTTTCAGGGGGCTTAGAGACCCAGTACTTC
>TRBV4-1|18|TRBJ1-5|-|TRBD1
CASSQGATGGYSNQPQHF
TGCGCCAGCAGCCAAGGAGCGACAGGGGGGTATAGCAATCAGCCCCAGCATTTT
>TRBV6-5|14|TRBJ2-7|-|-
CASSYDGQPYEQYF
TGTGCCAGCAGTTACGATGGACAGCCCTACGAGCAGTACTTC
>TRBV7-9|16|TRBJ2-3|-|TRBD2
CASSLRDLRGTDTQYF
TGTGCCAGCAGCTTACGGGACTTGCGGGGGACAGATACGCAGTATTTT